Presented here are 22 T cell receptor beta chains from one specimen sequenced in a study of blood T cells in healthy people across ages. A second about 6 to 12 cycle PCR used barcoded and J-beta primers. TCRdb itself ran the 5' RACE reads through MiXCR, one entry per CDR3 protein. The sample contains about 1.6 million distinct CDR3 sequences, almost 35% of which appear only once. The sample taken for sequencing was blood. The source of these receptors is a woman under 40 in good health.

The chain has TRBV6-5 and TRBJ1-1; maybe TRBD1 (5 bases). The CDR3 consists of 14 residues. From germline, CDR1 is MNHEY and CDR2 SVGAGI. V was clipped by 6 bases and J by 5 bases, with 16 bases between them. In nucleotides, the CDR3 is TGTGCCAGCAGCGACGGGACCGCGGGTACTGAAGCTTTCTTT. Translated: CASSDGTAGTEAFF.

A few counts support this clonotype. One end of the junction varies from germline; a read error may be responsible. The CDR3 DNA is TGCGCCAGCAGCTTCGGACAGGGGGACACTGAAGCTTTCTTT. Its protein is CASSFGQGDTEAFF. The chain uses TRBV7-9 and TRBJ1-1; 10 nucleotides line up with TRBD1. Per germline, CDR1 SEHNR and CDR2 FQNEAQ (reference sequence). This CDR3 has 14 residues.

This clonotype was counted a few times. In DNA form, the CDR3 reads TGTGCCAGCAGCTTAGCCAATCTACAGGGGACCTATGGCTACACCTTC. Protein product: CASSLANLQGTYGYTF. The chain uses TRBV11-2 and TRBJ1-2; 7 bases align to TRBD1. V gave up 1 base and J gave up 4 bases; unmatched junction bases: 9. Germline V CDR1 and CDR2: SGHAT, FQNNGV. The CDR3 sequence is 16 residues long.

The sample holds one count of this clonotype. The chain combines TRBV7-6 with TRBJ1-1; D ambiguous. The CDR3 is 13 amino acids. V lost 5 bases to trimming and J lost 4 bases, with 11 bases between them. Germline V gene data show CDR1 as SGHVS and CDR2 as FNYEAQ. In DNA, the CDR3 is TGTGCCAGCAGCACCAGTGGTAGCACTGAAGCTTTCTTT. This gives the protein CASSTSGSTEAFF.

In its sample, this clonotype was seen a few times. The chain recombines TRBV6-1 with TRBJ1-1; 9 positions agree with TRBD1. The V gene's germline CDR1 is MNHNS and CDR2 SASEGT. The CDR3 runs to 16 residues. With 2 bases clipped from V and 0 bases from J, the junction kept 4 bases outside the gene matches. The CDR3 nucleotides read TGTGCCAGCAGTGAACAATGGACAGGGGTGAACACTGAAGCTTTCTTT. Protein: CASSEQWTGVNTEAFF.

The chain joins TRBV7-2 to TRBJ2-1; 9 bases map to TRBD2. The CDR3 has 15 amino acids. Germline V CDR1 and CDR2: SGHTA, FQGNSA. V lost 1 base and J lost 5; bases outside the gene matches: 3. The CDR3 region is CASSLVAGVNNEQFF. CDR3 sequence (DNA): TGTGCCAGCAGCTTAGTAGCGGGAGTTAACAATGAGCAGTTCTTC.

The chain carries TRBV5-8 and TRBJ1-2, with D possibly TRBD1 on 5 matching bases. The V gene's germline CDR1 is SGHTS and CDR2 YDEGEE. Trimming shortened V by 0 bases and J by 5 bases, and 11 bases separated the two germline ends. This CDR3 comprises 14 residues. CDR3 nucleotide sequence: TGTGCCAGCAGCTTGGATGGGGGGGTATATGGCTACACCTTC. This gives the protein CASSLDGGVYGYTF.

J is TRBJ2-3 and V is TRBV7-2; TRBD2 matches at 11 bases. Trimming removed 8 bases from V and 3 bases from J; junction bases left unmatched: 10. This CDR3 spans 16 amino acids. CDR1 is SGHTA, CDR2 FQGNSA, per germline. This chain's CDR3 is CASRLGTSGRTDTQYF. The CDR3 DNA sequence: TGTGCCAGCCGGCTAGGTACTAGCGGGAGAACAGATACGCAGTATTTT.

The J gene is TRBJ2-1, the V gene TRBV6-1; the match to TRBD2 covers 7 bases. The CDR3 totals 14 residues. The germline V gene encodes CDR1 MNHNS and CDR2 SASEGT. V lost 10 bases to trimming and J lost 9 bases; unmatched junction nucleotides: 15. CDR3 amino acids: CANGGDYSTGEQFF. CDR3 sequence (DNA): TGTGCCAATGGTGGGGACTACTCCACGGGTGAGCAGTTCTTC.

This clonotype was detected only a few times. CDR3 coding DNA: TGTGCCAGCAGCTTGGTGGCAGGGGCGGGCTCCTACGAGCAGTACTTC. This sequence encodes CASSLVAGAGSYEQYF. The rearrangement joins TRBV5-6 to TRBJ2-7; a weak D match, TRBD1 (6 bases). Germline V CDR1 and CDR2: SGHDT, YYEEEE. There are 16 residues in the CDR3. V shed 0 bases and J shed 0 bases, with 13 bases lying between them.

The chain links TRBV6-5 to TRBJ2-7; 8 bases match TRBD1. Germline V gene lookup returns CDR1 MNHEY and CDR2 SVGAGI. This CDR3 has 15 residues. The V segment lost 0 bases and the J segment 4 bases; nucleotides outside the gene matches: 5. The CDR3 spells CASSYSGDRRYEQYF. CDR3 sequence (DNA): TGTGCCAGCAGTTACTCGGGGGACAGGAGATACGAGCAGTACTTC.

This clonotype has at least ten counts. The rearrangement uses TRBV20-1 and TRBJ2-5; 8 nucleotides agree with TRBD1. This CDR3 has 14 amino acids. Germline V lookup: CDR1 DFQATT, CDR2 SNEGSKA (reference sequence). With V trimmed by 3 bases and J by 5 bases, 8 bases remained unmatched. CDR3 DNA sequence: TGCAGTGCTAGCGAGGTCAGGGGGCGGGAGACCCAGTACTTC. Translating it yields CSASEVRGRETQYF.

The rearrangement joins TRBV5-4 to TRBJ2-1; the D is unclear. Deletions cut 1 base from V and 0 bases from J, with 11 bases between. CDR3 size: 16 residues. Germline CDR1 SGHNT, CDR2 YYREEE (reference sequence). This CDR3 is CASSLIVQSSYNEQFF. In DNA, the CDR3 is TGTGCCAGCAGCTTGATAGTACAGAGCTCCTACAATGAGCAGTTCTTC.

Many counts were recorded for this clonotype. The chain uses TRBV2 and TRBJ2-2; possibly TRBD1 for D (6 bases). CDR3 length: 14 amino acids. In germline, CDR1 is SNHLY, CDR2 FYNNEI. V gave up 6 bases and J gave up 5 bases, with 13 bases separating them. The CDR3 DNA reads TGTGCCAGCAGCGTACAGGGAATAACCGGGGAGCTGTTTTTT. Residues: CASSVQGITGELFF.

This chain links TRBV4-2 with TRBJ2-7; possibly TRBD2 for D (6 bases). Trimming pared 4 bases from V and 3 bases from J, leaving 19 bases between. The germline CDR1 and CDR2 sequences are LGHNA and YNFKEQ. This CDR3 has 16 amino acids. The CDR3 DNA follows: TGTGCCAGCAGCCTCGGAGGGGCCTCATCTCTCTACGAGCAGTACTTC. Its protein is CASSLGGASSLYEQYF.

The chain has TRBV9 and TRBJ2-3, with 8 positions matching TRBD1. Looked up from germline, CDR1 is SGDLS and CDR2 is YYNGEE. The CDR3 spans 16 residues. Losses at the gene ends were 3 bases for V and 0 bases for J; bases not matched to a gene: 6. The CDR3 coding sequence is TGTGCCAGCAGCGCCGACAGGGGCGGCAGCACAGATACGCAGTATTTT. This encodes CASSADRGGSTDTQYF.

This clonotype appeared a few times. The chain carries TRBV4-1 and TRBJ2-3; 9 nucleotides agree with TRBD2. V lost 3 bases, J lost 2 bases, and 9 bases stayed unmatched. The V gene's germline CDR1 is MGHRA and CDR2 YSYEKL. The CDR3 has 17 residues. The CDR3 loop is CASSQGGLAGFTDTQYF. DNA of the CDR3: TGCGCCAGCAGCCAGGGCGGGCTAGCGGGGTTCACAGATACGCAGTATTTT.

This clonotype was detected only a few times. The V gene is TRBV29-1, the J gene TRBJ1-4; D may be TRBD1 (6 bases). V was clipped by 7 bases and J by 7 bases, with 16 bases between them. CDR3 length equals 13 residues. In germline, CDR1 is SQVTM, CDR2 ANQGSEA. The CDR3 nucleotides are TGCAGCGCCTGGGGGGGCTCGGGTGAAAAACTGTTTTTT. This codes for CSAWGGSGEKLFF.

This clonotype was recorded once. A junction boundary mismatches the germline segment, possibly from a read error. This chain connects TRBV5-1 to TRBJ2-5; possibly TRBD2 for D (6 bases). The CDR3 loop spans 16 amino acids. Germline V gives CDR1 SGHRS, CDR2 YFSETQ. The CDR3 DNA sequence: TGCGCCAGCAGCCCTTGGCGGGGATCGACCCAAGGGACCCAGTACTTC. It yields the protein CASSPWRGSTQGTQYF.

This clonotype appeared many times. This rearrangement joins TRBV29-1 to TRBJ2-5; D possibly corresponds to TRBD1 (6 bases). The V gene lost 0 bases and the J gene lost 5 bases, with 13 bases spanning the gap. The CDR3 sequence is 14 residues long. CDR1 and CDR2 from the germline V gene are SQVTM and ANQGSEA. CDR3 DNA: TGCAGCGTTGAAGATTGGGGGCAGAGGGAGACCCAGTACTTC. Protein: CSVEDWGQRETQYF.

The sample holds a few counts of this clonotype. The genes are TRBV12-3 or TRBV12-4 and TRBJ1-2, with D possibly being TRBD1 (5 bases). The CDR3 totals 16 residues. Trimming removed 5 bases from V and 5 bases from J, with 21 bases in between. The CDR3 DNA follows: TGTGCCAGCAGTGGAACCGGGACCTCCAGCCCGTATGGCTACACCTTC. It specifies CASSGTGTSSPYGYTF.

This clonotype was found a few times. The chain joins TRBV20-1 to TRBJ1-2, with TRBD1 matching over 12 bases. Per germline, CDR1 DFQATT and CDR2 SNEGSKA (reference sequence). The CDR3 covers 17 residues. With 2 bases clipped from V and 5 bases from J, the junction kept 12 bases outside the gene matches. The CDR3 loop reads CSARHLHPGQGAYGYTF. The CDR3 bases are TGCAGTGCTAGACACCTTCACCCGGGACAGGGGGCTTATGGCTACACCTTC.